This T cell receptor (beta chain) was sequenced during a study of blood T cell repertoires in COVID-19. Overall study context: Collection of acute and convalescent COVID-19 samples took place in the United States, Italy and Spain.

Clones were sequenced by immunoSEQ multiplex PCR, and TCRdb holds only the in-frame ones, with some missing. The sample includes more than 100,000 clones, 84% of them seen just once. The V gene lost 5 bases and the J gene lost 1 base, with 6 bases spanning the gap. Germline V lookup: CDR1 SQVTM, CDR2 ANQGSEA. CDR3 length equals 11 residues. This clone appeared a single time. Sequences were obtained from peripheral blood. This clonotype was sampled from a human donor in a cohort sampled during active or convalescent COVID-19. The rearrangement uses TRBV29-1 and TRBJ2-7; D gene unclear. In DNA, the CDR3 is TGCAGCGTTACCGGGTCCTACGAGCAGTACTTC. The encoded protein is CSVTGSYEQYF.